The 24 T cell receptor beta chains below come from one sample, sequenced in a study of blood T cell repertoires in COVID-19. Profiling relied on immunoSEQ multiplex PCR, and the TCRdb table lists in-frame clones only, not all of them. The sample has approximately 300,000 clones, approximately 90% seen once; the top ten hold 6.3%. The sequenced material came from peripheral blood. Receptors originate from a woman aged 50 to 60 with COVID-19, enrolled during active disease.

The chain couples TRBV9 to TRBJ2-1, with 12 nucleotides matching TRBD2. CDR3 length: 15 residues. The germline CDR1 and CDR2 sequences are SGDLS and YYNGEE. The J segment lost 8 bases and the V segment lost 2 bases, leaving 5 bases of the junction unmatched. The CDR3 DNA reads as TGTGCCAGCAGCGTCGGACTAGCGGGAATTTATGAGCAGTTCTTC. Its protein is CASSVGLAGIYEQFF.

The chain carries TRBV6-2 or TRBV6-3 and TRBJ1-5, with 8 bases aligning to TRBD1. Germline values: CDR1 MNHEY, CDR2 SVGEGT. The CDR3 spans 15 residues. The V segment lost 5 bases and the J segment 3 bases; nucleotides outside the gene matches: 6. CDR3 loop: CASSHYQGANQPQHF. The CDR3 region has the DNA TGTGCCAGCAGTCACTACCAGGGGGCCAATCAGCCCCAGCATTTT.

The chain joins TRBV12-3 or TRBV12-4 to TRBJ2-1, with unresolved D. Trimming removed 6 bases from V and 9 bases from J, with 12 bases in between. This CDR3 contains 12 residues. CDR3 sequence reads: CASSPEAAEQFF. The CDR3 DNA reads as TGTGCCAGCAGCCCCGAGGCCGCTGAGCAGTTCTTC.

J is TRBJ2-1 and V is TRBV12-3 or TRBV12-4; TRBD2 is a possible D gene (6 bases). Trimming removed 11 bases at V and 1 base at J, with 12 bases between. The CDR3 runs to 13 residues. The CDR3 here is CACGTHSYNEQFF. DNA of the CDR3: TGTGCCTGCGGGACCCATTCCTACAATGAGCAGTTCTTC.

This clone has only one observation. The CDR3 sequence: CASSLGSRANTGELFF. The CDR3 DNA reads as TGCGCCAGCAGCTTGGGATCGAGGGCGAACACCGGGGAGCTGTTTTTT. The rearrangement links TRBV5-1 to TRBJ2-2, with D possibly being TRBD2 (5 bases). Trimming removed 0 bases from V and 0 bases from J, with 9 bases in between. Germline V lookup: CDR1 SGHRS, CDR2 YFSETQ. This CDR3 has 16 residues.

The chain links TRBV18 to TRBJ2-1; 7 bases are a match to TRBD2. The CDR3 contains 12 residues. Germline lookup yields CDR1 KGHSH and CDR2 LQKENI. With V trimmed by 1 base and J by 10 bases, 1 base remained unmatched. The CDR3 DNA is TGTGCCAGCTCACCACAAGCGGGAGAGCAGTTCTTC. Protein: CASSPQAGEQFF.

V and J are TRBV30 and TRBJ2-7, with 9 positions matching TRBD1. The germline V gene encodes CDR1 GTSNPN and CDR2 SVGIG (reference sequence). Trimming removed 6 bases from V and 3 bases from J; junction bases left unmatched: 3. The length of the CDR3 is 12 residues. CDR3 sequence (DNA): TGTGCCTGCGGGACAGGGTACTACGAGCAGTACTTC. Its translation is CACGTGYYEQYF.

The CDR3 sequence is CATSGGTGEGNTIYF. In nucleotides, the CDR3 is TGTGCCACCAGCGGCGGGACAGGGGAAGGAAACACCATATATTTT. The chain carries TRBV15 and TRBJ1-3, with 10 bases lining up with TRBD1. Germline assignment: CDR1 LNHNV and CDR2 YYDKDF (reference sequence). Germline trimming cut 5 bases from V and 4 bases from J; bases unmatched to any gene: 5. The CDR3 runs 15 residues. Full variable domain (outside the CDR3, taken from reference TRBV15 and TRBJ1-3): DAMVIQNPRYQVTQFGKPVTLSCSQTLNHNVMYWYQQKSSQAPKLLFHYYDKDFNNEADTPDNFQSRRPNTSFCFLDIRSPGLGDTAMYLCATSGGTGEGNTIYFGEGSWLTVV.

V and J are TRBV3-1 (or the pseudogene TRBV3-2) and TRBJ1-1; the D gene is possibly TRBD1 (6 bases). Between the trimmed V and J ends, which lost 2 bases and 5 bases, there was a span of 15 bases. This CDR3 is 15 amino acids long. CDR1 is LGHDT and CDR2 is YNNKEL in the germline V gene (reference sequence). This chain's CDR3 is CASSQTPTDRTEAFF. DNA of the CDR3: TGTGCCAGCAGCCAAACTCCTACTGACAGGACTGAAGCTTTCTTT.

The rearrangement uses TRBV7-9 and TRBJ1-2, with 8 positions matching TRBD1. Trimming took 5 bases from V and 7 from J; bases not matched to a gene: 12. The CDR3 extends over 15 amino acids. The germline gives CDR1 SEHNR, CDR2 FQNEAQ (reference sequence). The CDR3, as DNA: TGTGCCAGCAGCCTGGGGGCTGACAGGGGAAGTGGCTACACCTTC. This gives the protein CASSLGADRGSGYTF.

The rearrangement uses TRBV5-1 and TRBJ2-5, with D tentatively TRBD1 (5 bases). The CDR3 spans 16 residues. Germline V gene sequence: CDR1 SGHRS, CDR2 YFSETQ. Trimming stripped 5 bases from V and 2 bases from J, with 19 bases between. The CDR3 DNA reads TGCGCCAGCAGGGAAGGGGTTTCAGTTCGACAAGAGACCCAGTACTTC. It translates to CASREGVSVRQETQYF.

This rearrangement joins TRBV11-2 to TRBJ1-6; 7 bases match TRBD1. Trimming cost V 5 bases and J 2 bases; bases outside gene matches: 9. The CDR3 totals 17 residues. The germline CDR1 and CDR2 sequences are SGHAT and FQNNGV. CDR3 region: CASSPRQGETYNSPLHF. CDR3 nucleotides: TGTGCCAGCAGCCCAAGACAGGGTGAGACCTATAATTCACCCCTCCACTTT.

The chain carries TRBV19 and TRBJ1-1, with D tentatively TRBD1 (5 bases). The germline V gene encodes CDR1 LNHDA and CDR2 SQIVND (reference sequence). The CDR3 loop spans 14 amino acids. Trimming took 3 bases from V and 5 from J, leaving 13 bases between them. The CDR3 DNA reads TGTGCCAGTAGTATTCAGGGTCAGTGGACTGAAGCTTTCTTT. Its translation is CASSIQGQWTEAFF.

The V and J genes are TRBV19 and TRBJ1-3, with a weak D call TRBD1 (6 bases). The germline V gene encodes CDR1 LNHDA and CDR2 SQIVND (reference sequence). Trimming took off 6 bases at V and 4 bases at J, with 13 bases between the two ends. The CDR3 covers 14 residues. CDR3 region: CASSPGHEGNTIYF. As DNA, the CDR3 is TGTGCCAGTAGCCCGGGACATGAAGGAAACACCATATATTTT.

This clone was recorded once. The V gene is TRBV7-6, the J gene TRBJ2-3; possibly TRBD2 for D (6 bases). The CDR3 has 15 amino acids. The V gene's germline CDR1 is SGHVS and CDR2 FNYEAQ. Trimming cost V 1 base and J 1 base, with 9 bases left between them. DNA of the CDR3: TGTGCCAGCAGCTTAGTCGGGAGTCGCACAGATACGCAGTATTTT. Protein product: CASSLVGSRTDTQYF.

The V and J genes are TRBV5-1 and TRBJ2-5; TRBD1 agrees at 8 bases. The CDR3 has 16 residues. The V and J ends lost 3 bases and 5 bases, in that order; junction bases with no gene match: 12. CDR1 and CDR2 (germline): SGHRS, YFSETQ. CDR3 loop: CASSWTGQGARETQYF. In DNA form, the CDR3 reads TGCGCCAGCAGCTGGACGGGGCAGGGGGCGCGGGAGACCCAGTACTTC.

J is TRBJ2-3 and V is TRBV14, with D hard to call. Germline V CDR1 and CDR2: SGHDN, FVKESK. Between the trimmed V and J ends, which lost 0 bases and 0 bases, there was a span of 10 bases. The length of the CDR3 is 16 residues. The CDR3 DNA reads as TGTGCCAGCAGCCAAGATCCTGGCAGGAGCACAGATACGCAGTATTTT. It encodes CASSQDPGRSTDTQYF.

The chain links TRBV5-1 to TRBJ2-4; 10 positions agree with TRBD1. J was trimmed by 1 base and V by 4 bases; bases with no gene match: 5. Looked up from germline, CDR1 is SGHRS and CDR2 is YFSETQ. The CDR3 sequence is 16 residues long. CDR3 region: CASSGGTGVAKNIQYF. The CDR3 DNA reads as TGCGCCAGCAGCGGGGGGACAGGGGTTGCCAAAAACATTCAGTACTTC.

The J gene is TRBJ1-5, the V gene TRBV27; TRBD1 matches 9 bases. J lost 7 bases, V lost 5 bases, and 9 bases had no gene match. The CDR3 runs 15 residues. The germline CDR1 and CDR2 sequences are MNHEY and SMNVEV (reference sequence). The CDR3 loop is CASSVTGGAWQPQHF. DNA of the CDR3: TGTGCCAGCAGTGTAACAGGGGGCGCTTGGCAGCCCCAGCATTTT.

For the CDR3, the DNA is TGCGCCAGCAGCACCTCCGGGACAGGGTACCCTGTGGAGCCCTATGGCTACACCTTC. This sequence encodes CASSTSGTGYPVEPYGYTF. The chain has TRBV5-1 and TRBJ1-2; the match to TRBD1 covers 9 bases. This CDR3 comprises 19 residues. From germline, CDR1 is SGHRS and CDR2 YFSETQ. After removal of 4 bases from V and 4 bases from J, the junction contained 20 bases not matched to a gene.

The CDR3 sequence is CASSQDYNPTYGYTF. DNA of the CDR3: TGTGCCAGCAGCCAAGATTACAACCCAACCTATGGCTACACCTTC. The J gene is TRBJ1-2, the V gene TRBV14; D is ambiguous. The V gene's germline CDR1 is SGHDN and CDR2 FVKESK. This CDR3 has 15 residues. Trimming pared 0 bases from V and 4 bases from J, leaving 12 bases between.

The chain combines TRBV30 with TRBJ1-5, with D maybe TRBD1 (6 bases). CDR1 and CDR2 from the germline V gene are GTSNPN and SVGIG (reference sequence). Trimming removed 5 bases from V and 2 bases from J, with 16 bases in between. The CDR3 contains 15 residues. The CDR3 is CAWQSRGYGNQPQHF. The DNA for the CDR3 is TGTGCCTGGCAATCTAGGGGGTATGGCAATCAGCCCCAGCATTTT.

V is TRBV10-3 and J is TRBJ1-3; 8 bases map to TRBD1. The CDR3 length is 16 residues. The germline V gene has CDR1 ENHRY and CDR2 SYGVKD. The V and J ends lost 7 bases and 0 bases, in that order; junction bases with no gene match: 8. The CDR3 here is CAIKKGTGTSGNTIYF. The CDR3 coding sequence is TGTGCCATCAAGAAGGGGACAGGCACCTCTGGAAACACCATATATTTT.

Worth noting for this clone: The junction shows a germline mismatch at one end, possibly a read error. The chain combines TRBV4-1 with TRBJ2-6, with TRBD1 as a possible D gene (5 bases). CDR3 length equals 15 residues. The germline V gene has CDR1 MGHRA and CDR2 YSYEKL. CDR3 region: CASSQGLGGANVLIF. The CDR3 region has the DNA TGCGCCAGCAGCCAAGGTCTCGGTGGGGCCAACGTCCTGATTTTC.